These 20 T cell receptor beta chains came from one sample sequenced in a study of blood T cell repertoires in COVID-19. The data were produced by immunoSEQ multiplex PCR, yet TCRdb's version contains in-frame clones alone and is incomplete. The sample holds 150,000 to 200,000 clones, 80% to 85% seen once. Sequencing was done on a sample of PBMCs or T cells enriched from blood (not recorded which). Receptors originate from a man aged 65 to 79 who had been exposed to COVID-19.

The chain employs TRBV19 and TRBJ1-1, with 7 bases that match TRBD1. The V gene end was trimmed by 3 bases and the J gene end by 7 bases; junction bases not matched to a gene: 5. The CDR3 extends over 13 amino acids. Germline V CDR1 and CDR2: LNHDA, SQIVND (reference sequence). This chain's CDR3 is CASSIYQGVEAFF. DNA of the CDR3: TGTGCCAGTAGTATTTATCAGGGGGTTGAAGCTTTCTTT.

The CDR3 reads CASSVWRVDTQYF. CDR3 nucleotides: TGTGCCAGCTCGGTCTGGAGGGTAGATACGCAGTATTTT. The rearrangement uses TRBV12-3 or TRBV12-4 and TRBJ2-3; possibly TRBD2 for D (6 bases). CDR3 length: 13 residues. V lost 8 bases, J lost 5 bases, and 14 bases lay in between.

This sequence joins TRBV28 and TRBJ1-6; tentative D call: TRBD1 (5 bases). Germline values: CDR1 MDHEN, CDR2 SYDVKM. The CDR3 has 14 residues. The V end was cut by 5 bases, the J end by 4 bases, with 9 bases between. The CDR3 nucleotides are TGTGCCAGCAGTGAACGGGGGTATAATTCACCCCTCCACTTT. It codes for CASSERGYNSPLHF.

The genes are TRBV10-2 and TRBJ2-7; no clear D. The CDR3 has 14 residues. Germline CDR1 and CDR2: WSHSY and SAAADI. The germline V and J ends were trimmed by 2 bases and 4 bases, with 12 bases remaining between them. CDR3 in DNA: TGCGCCAGCAGTGAGGGAGTGTTGGCGTACGAGCAGTACTTC. Residues: CASSEGVLAYEQYF.

The V call is TRBV7-2, the J call TRBJ1-1; D might be TRBD1 (6 bases). Germline V gives CDR1 SGHTA, CDR2 FQGNSA. This CDR3 spans 14 amino acids. The V end was cut by 2 bases, the J end by 1 base, with 8 bases between. The CDR3 bases are TGTGCCAGCAGCTTACAGGGGCAGAACACTGAAGCTTTCTTT. Translation gives CASSLQGQNTEAFF. Together with reference TRBV7-2 and TRBJ1-1, the CDR3 gives the full variable domain: GAGVSQSPSNKVTEKGKDVELRCDPISGHTALYWYRQSLGQGLEFLIYFQGNSAPDKSGLPSDRFSAERTGGSVSTLTIQRTQQEDSAVYLCASSLQGQNTEAFFGQGTRLTVV.

This chain links TRBV4-3 with TRBJ2-5, with 12 bases identical to TRBD2. The germline V gene encodes CDR1 LGHNA and CDR2 YSLEER. The V gene end was trimmed by 1 base and the J gene end by 5 bases; junction bases not matched to a gene: 2. This CDR3 spans 15 amino acids. The CDR3 is CASSQGLAGVETQYF. The CDR3, as DNA: TGCGCCAGCAGCCAAGGACTAGCGGGAGTTGAGACCCAGTACTTC.

The V call is TRBV3-1 (or the pseudogene TRBV3-2), the J call TRBJ2-5; 9 nucleotides line up with TRBD1. Germline CDR1 is LGHDT and CDR2 is YNNKEL (reference sequence). The CDR3 is 16 amino acids. V trimming: 2 bases; J trimming: 6 bases; junction bases outside the gene matches: 10. DNA of the CDR3: TGTGCCAGCAGCCAACAAACAGGGGGCGCGGGAAAGACCCAGTACTTC. Encoded protein: CASSQQTGGAGKTQYF.

This CDR3 reads CASRRRGQFRETQYF. The DNA of the CDR3 is TGTGCCAGCAGACGAAGGGGACAGTTTAGGGAGACCCAGTACTTC. The chain has TRBV3-1 (or the pseudogene TRBV3-2) and TRBJ2-5, with 7 nucleotides matching TRBD1. The CDR3 spans 15 residues. The germline V gene encodes CDR1 LGHDT and CDR2 YNNKEL (reference sequence). V lost 6 bases to trimming and J lost 5 bases; unmatched junction nucleotides: 12.

J is TRBJ1-1 and V is TRBV7-9, with no clear D. This CDR3 comprises 14 residues. The germline CDR1 and CDR2 sequences are SEHNR and FQNEAQ (reference sequence). Trimming removed 4 bases from V and 7 bases from J, with 16 bases in between. DNA for the CDR3: TGTGCCAGCAGCTCCCTCGGAGGACGGGGTGAAGCTTTCTTT. Translation gives CASSSLGGRGEAFF.

The chain uses TRBV15 and TRBJ2-3; 9 positions agree with TRBD1. This CDR3 spans 15 amino acids. Germline loops: CDR1 LNHNV, CDR2 YYDKDF (reference sequence). J was trimmed by 3 bases and V by 1 base; bases with no gene match: 2. The CDR3 loop is CATSRGDRVTDTQYF. The CDR3, as DNA: TGTGCCACCAGCAGAGGGGACAGGGTAACAGATACGCAGTATTTT.

The chain links TRBV4-3 to TRBJ1-2; D is undetermined. The CDR3 totals 16 residues. The germline CDR1 and CDR2 sequences are LGHNA and YSLEER. Trimming stripped 0 bases from V and 6 bases from J, with 17 bases between. CDR3 amino acids: CASSQERGRQLDGYTF. In DNA, the CDR3 is TGCGCCAGCAGCCAAGAAAGAGGGCGGCAGTTGGATGGCTACACCTTC.

This clone was seen just once. The rearrangement links TRBV30 to TRBJ1-5; no firm D call. V lost 0 bases and J 5 bases, leaving 11 bases between the germline ends. CDR3 length: 14 residues. Germline CDR1 GTSNPN, CDR2 SVGIG (reference sequence). The CDR3 nucleotides are TGTGCCTGGAGTGTTAACACGGCGGATCAGCCCCAGCATTTT. The encoded protein is CAWSVNTADQPQHF.

This clone was picked up a small number of times. The same CDR3 also results from other DNA sequences found in this sample. The rearrangement uses TRBV5-8 and TRBJ1-5; the D gene is possibly TRBD1 (6 bases). The CDR3 length is 14 residues. V lost 0 bases to trimming and J lost 6 bases, with 10 bases between them. Germline V CDR1 and CDR2: SGHTS, YDEGEE. The CDR3: CASSLAQGTQPQHF. The CDR3 region has the DNA TGTGCCAGCAGCTTGGCTCAGGGGACTCAGCCCCAGCATTTT. The full variable domain, completed using reference TRBV5-8 and TRBJ1-5, is EAGVTQSPTHLIKTRGQQATLRCSPISGHTSVYWYQQALGLGLQFLLWYDEGEERNRGNFPPRFSGRQFPNYSSELNVNALELEDSALYLCASSLAQGTQPQHFGDGTRLSIL.

A single count supports this clone. This chain uses TRBV5-1 with TRBJ2-2; 7 bases are shared with TRBD2. The CDR3 sequence is 15 residues long. Trimming removed 0 bases from V and 6 bases from J; junction bases left unmatched: 5. CDR1 and CDR2 (germline): SGHRS, YFSETQ. This CDR3 is CASSLGSSGPGELFF. CDR3 bases: TGCGCCAGCAGCTTGGGTTCTAGCGGTCCCGGGGAGCTGTTTTTT.

The chain recombines TRBV20-1 with TRBJ1-4, with D maybe TRBD1 (6 bases). The V end was cut by 7 bases, the J end by 7 bases, with 10 bases between. The germline V gene has CDR1 DFQATT and CDR2 SNEGSKA (reference sequence). There are 11 residues in the CDR3. CDR3 DNA: TGCAGTGTACAGGGTTCTGAAAAACTGTTTTTT. This codes for CSVQGSEKLFF.

The gene calls are TRBV2 and TRBJ1-1; 7 nucleotides agree with TRBD1. With 10 bases clipped from V and 2 bases from J, the junction kept 16 bases outside the gene matches. The CDR3 extends over 16 amino acids. Germline CDR1 SNHLY, CDR2 FYNNEI. In nucleotides, the CDR3 is TGTGCCACTTCCGACAGGACAGGAATTGGTAACACTGAAGCTTTCTTT. Translation gives CATSDRTGIGNTEAFF. The full variable domain, its missing parts supplied by reference TRBV2 and TRBJ1-1, is EPEVTQTPSHQVTQMGQEVILRCVPISNHLYFYWYRQILGQKVEFLVSFYNNEISEKSEIFDDQFSVERPDGSNFTLKIRSTKLEDSAMYFCATSDRTGIGNTEAFFGQGTRLTVV.

This chain links TRBV7-9 with TRBJ1-1; D remains ambiguous. Germline V CDR1 and CDR2: SEHNR, FQNEAQ (reference sequence). The CDR3 loop spans 15 amino acids. Trimming shortened V by 7 bases and J by 3 bases, and 18 bases separated the two germline ends. The CDR3 DNA reads as TGTGCCAGCACCCCGTCGAGGGAAAGATACACTGAAGCTTTCTTT. Residues: CASTPSRERYTEAFF.

The rearrangement joins TRBV5-1 to TRBJ1-2; possibly TRBD1 for D (5 bases). V shed 4 bases and J shed 1 base, with 8 bases lying between them. The CDR3 is 13 amino acids. Germline CDR1 reads SGHRS; CDR2 reads YFSETQ. CDR3 sequence (DNA): TGCGCCAGCAGCCGGGGGGATAACTATGGCTACACCTTC. This encodes CASSRGDNYGYTF.

The chain carries TRBV24-1 and TRBJ2-1; D is unclear. The CDR3 is 14 residues long. Trimming stripped 4 bases from V and 6 bases from J, with 12 bases between. Germline values: CDR1 KGHDR, CDR2 SFDVKD. The CDR3 nucleotides read TGTGCCACCAGTGACTCTTTTGCGAGCAATGAGCAGTTCTTC. Encoded protein: CATSDSFASNEQFF.

The CDR3 region is CASSEARPYTGQETQYF. The CDR3 nucleotides are TGTGCCAGCAGTGAAGCGCGGCCGTATACAGGGCAGGAGACCCAGTACTTC. This chain connects TRBV2 to TRBJ2-5; the D gene is possibly TRBD1 (6 bases). This CDR3 is built from 17 residues. From germline, CDR1 is SNHLY and CDR2 FYNNEI. Trimming left V 0 bases short and J 5 bases short, with 19 bases between.